The 24 T cell receptor beta chains below all came from one sample that was sequenced in a study of T cell responses to AZD1222 COVID-19 vaccine. Here immunoSEQ multiplex PCR was the method, and the copy in TCRdb shows in-frame clones only, minus some. The sample consists of more than 70,000 clones, roughly 85% of them appearing once. The specimen comprised peripheral blood, sampled on day 0 of AZD1222 vaccination. These receptor sequences come from an adult in good health.

The chain recombines TRBV18 with TRBJ1-4; the D gene is possibly TRBD1 (6 bases). The germline V gene has CDR1 KGHSH and CDR2 LQKENI. The V and J ends lost 3 bases and 7 bases respectively, with 6 bases between them. The CDR3 length is 12 residues. The DNA for the CDR3 is TGTGCCAGCTCACCGGACAGTGAAAAACTGTTTTTT. This sequence encodes CASSPDSEKLFF. The full variable domain, its missing parts supplied by reference TRBV18 and TRBJ1-4, is NAGVMQNPRHLVRRRGQEARLRCSPMKGHSHVYWYRQLPEEGLKFMVYLQKENIIDESGMPKERFSAEFPKEGPSILRIQQVVRGDSAAYFCASSPDSEKLFFGSGTQLSVL.

The V call is TRBV21-1, the J call TRBJ1-3. TRBV21-1 constitutes a pseudogene. The CDR3 totals 19 residues. CDR3 coding DNA: TGTGCCAGCAATTTCCACTGGGACCTTCGAATTTACTCTGGAAACACCATATATTTT. Its translation is CASNFHWDLRIYSGNTIYF.

The genes are TRBV12-5 and TRBJ1-4; TRBD1 is a possible D gene (6 bases). The length of the CDR3 is 11 residues. Trimming left V 3 bases short and J 13 bases short, with 9 bases between. Germline V gene sequence: CDR1 LGHNT, CDR2 FRNRAP. The CDR3: CASGLQGGLFF. The CDR3 nucleotides read TGTGCTAGTGGTTTACAGGGAGGACTGTTTTTT.

The chain joins TRBV7-2 to TRBJ2-1, with TRBD2 identical over 9 bases. Germline assignment: CDR1 SGHTA and CDR2 FQGNSA. The CDR3 loop spans 15 amino acids. Trimming cost V 0 bases and J 4 bases; bases outside gene matches: 1. This CDR3 reads CASSLAAGGYNEQFF. The CDR3 coding sequence is TGTGCCAGCAGCTTAGCAGCGGGGGGTTACAATGAGCAGTTCTTC.

The V gene is TRBV28, the J gene TRBJ2-7; 11 positions agree with TRBD1. The V gene's germline CDR1 is MDHEN and CDR2 SYDVKM. This CDR3 region has 15 residues. V gave up 6 bases and J gave up 2 bases; unmatched junction bases: 6. The DNA of the CDR3 is TGTGCCAGCAGGCTAGGACAGGGGGCCCCCTACGAGCAGTACTTC. Residues: CASRLGQGAPYEQYF.

This chain uses TRBV28 with TRBJ1-6, with 12 bases lining up with TRBD1. CDR1 is MDHEN and CDR2 is SYDVKM in the germline V gene. The length of the CDR3 is 16 residues. The ends lost 6 bases at V and 8 bases at J; junction bases unmatched: 8. CDR3: CASRSGTGGVYSPLHF. The DNA for the CDR3 is TGTGCCAGCAGATCCGGGACAGGGGGCGTTTATTCACCCCTCCACTTT.

V usage is TRBV4-1 and J usage is TRBJ1-5; possibly TRBD1 for D (6 bases). Germline-derived CDR1 and CDR2 are MGHRA and YSYEKL. The CDR3 is 14 amino acids. Trimming left V 3 bases short and J 4 bases short, with 10 bases between. CDR3 nucleotides: TGCGCCAGCAGCCAGGTTACAGGGAATCAGCCCCAGCATTTT. It specifies CASSQVTGNQPQHF.

The gene calls are TRBV19 and TRBJ1-6; TRBD1 might be the D (6 bases). V was shortened by 6 bases and J by 10 bases, with 25 bases between the two germline ends. This CDR3 region has 17 residues. Germline CDR1 reads LNHDA; CDR2 reads SQIVND (reference sequence). CDR3 in amino acids: CASSRSLPGPGGSPLHF. For the CDR3, the DNA is TGTGCCAGTAGCCGCTCTCTGCCGGGACCCGGGGGCTCACCCCTCCACTTT.

The CDR3 region is CSGKAPSQNEKLFF. CDR3 bases: TGCAGCGGGAAGGCCCCATCCCAAAATGAAAAACTGTTTTTT. V usage is TRBV29-1 and J usage is TRBJ1-4, with D unclear. This CDR3 is built from 14 residues. Trimming took off 7 bases at V and 5 bases at J, with 17 bases between the two ends. Per germline, CDR1 SQVTM and CDR2 ANQGSEA.

The sample holds a few counts of this clone. The chain uses TRBV5-1 and TRBJ1-4, with D perhaps TRBD1 (6 bases). The germline V gene has CDR1 SGHRS and CDR2 YFSETQ. The CDR3 sequence is 15 residues long. V lost 6 bases and J 5 bases, leaving 17 bases between the germline ends. CDR3 sequence (DNA): TGCGCCAGCACCCCCCACGGGGGCGGGAATGAAAAACTGTTTTTT. This gives the protein CASTPHGGGNEKLFF.

This chain links TRBV5-5 with TRBJ1-1; D is uncertain. The CDR3 has 16 residues. Deletions cut 0 bases from V and 1 base from J, with 13 bases between. Germline V CDR1 and CDR2: SGHKS, YYEKEE (reference sequence). The CDR3 region is CASSLGSPLENTEAFF. CDR3 nucleotide sequence: TGTGCCAGCAGCTTGGGCAGTCCCTTAGAGAACACTGAAGCTTTCTTT.

This clone has only one observation. The V call is TRBV7-8, the J call TRBJ2-5; no reliable D call. Looked up from germline, CDR1 is SGHVS and CDR2 is FQNEAQ. V lost 3 bases and J lost 4, with 18 bases in between. This CDR3 contains 16 residues. The CDR3 coding sequence is TGTGCCAGCAGCTTTATTCGGCGGCGGCAGGTAGAGACCCAGTACTTC. Translating it yields CASSFIRRRQVETQYF.

The chain combines TRBV5-1 with TRBJ2-5; D may be TRBD1 or TRBD2 (6 bases each). CDR1 and CDR2 (germline): SGHRS, YFSETQ. The germline V and J ends were trimmed by 1 base and 2 bases, with 15 bases remaining between them. This CDR3 region has 16 residues. This CDR3 is CASSLWGARGQETQYF. CDR3 nucleotides: TGCGCCAGCAGCTTGTGGGGGGCGAGGGGGCAAGAGACCCAGTACTTC.

The chain joins TRBV6-5 to TRBJ1-2; 9 nucleotides line up with TRBD1. The CDR3 contains 15 residues. After removal of 6 bases from V and 3 bases from J, the junction contained 8 bases not matched to a gene. Germline loops: CDR1 MNHEY, CDR2 SVGAGI. As DNA, the CDR3 is TGTGCCAGCAGCTCTAAGACAGGGGGTGACTATGGCTACACCTTC. It translates to CASSSKTGGDYGYTF.

The J gene is TRBJ2-3, the V gene TRBV6-7; D unresolved. TRBV6-7 is given ORF status, its function remaining uncertain. There are 15 residues in the CDR3. Deletions cut 2 bases from V and 0 bases from J, with 9 bases between. The CDR3 reads CASSYEVRSTDTQYF. The CDR3 bases are TGTGCCAGCAGTTACGAGGTGCGCAGCACAGATACGCAGTATTTT.

The J gene is TRBJ1-2, the V gene TRBV7-9; 9 positions match TRBD1. This CDR3 spans 14 amino acids. CDR1 and CDR2 from the germline V gene are SEHNR and FQNEAQ (reference sequence). The V segment lost 5 bases and the J segment 4 bases; nucleotides outside the gene matches: 5. This CDR3 is CASSARQGGYGYTF. CDR3 nucleotides: TGTGCCAGCAGCGCACGACAGGGGGGCTATGGCTACACCTTC. The complete variable domain, with remaining parts taken from reference TRBV7-9 and TRBJ1-2, reads DTGVSQNPRHKITKRGQNVTFRCDPISEHNRLYWYRQTLGQGPEFLTYFQNEAQLEKSRLLSDRFSAERPKGSFSTLEIQRTEQGDSAMYLCASSARQGGYGYTFGSGTRLTVV.

This chain uses TRBV27 with TRBJ2-1; 8 bases agree with TRBD1. Looked up from germline, CDR1 is MNHEY and CDR2 is SMNVEV (reference sequence). The CDR3 contains 17 residues. Trimming cost V 3 bases and J 0 bases; bases outside gene matches: 7. In DNA, the CDR3 is TGTGCCAGCAGTTTGGCCCAGACAGGGGACTCCTACAATGAGCAGTTCTTC. This encodes CASSLAQTGDSYNEQFF.

The CDR3 loop reads CSVLAGRTYNEQFF. CDR3 bases: TGCAGCGTTCTAGCGGGGAGAACCTACAATGAGCAGTTCTTC. This chain connects TRBV29-1 to TRBJ2-1, with 9 bases lining up with TRBD2. The CDR3 totals 14 residues. The V and J ends lost 5 bases and 2 bases, in that order; junction bases with no gene match: 4. The germline V gene has CDR1 SQVTM and CDR2 ANQGSEA.

The rearrangement links TRBV7-3 to TRBJ2-2, with a weak D call TRBD1 (5 bases). CDR1 is SGHTA, CDR2 FQGTGA, per germline. V was clipped by 1 base and J by 6 bases, with 18 bases between them. The CDR3 has 17 residues. The CDR3 loop reads CASSLRRQGGPPGELFF. As DNA, the CDR3 is TGTGCCAGCAGCTTAAGAAGGCAGGGTGGTCCCCCCGGGGAGCTGTTTTTT.

CDR3 coding DNA: TGTGCCAGCAGCCGAAACCAGGGAAACACCGGGGAGCTGTTTTTT. Translated, it gives CASSRNQGNTGELFF. The chain has TRBV7-3 and TRBJ2-2; D perhaps matches TRBD1 (5 bases). Per the germline V gene, CDR1 is SGHTA and CDR2 is FQGTGA. Trimming removed 5 bases at V and 2 bases at J, with 12 bases between. The CDR3 has 15 residues.

The chain is built from TRBV6-2 or TRBV6-3 and TRBJ2-1, with 8 bases identical to TRBD2. Germline V lookup: CDR1 MNHEY, CDR2 SVGEGT. The CDR3 sequence is 16 residues long. The J segment lost 7 bases and the V segment lost 2 bases, leaving 10 bases of the junction unmatched. In nucleotides, the CDR3 is TGTGCCAGCAGTTACGTCCCCAGCGGGGGTAGGAATGAGCAGTTCTTC. This encodes CASSYVPSGGRNEQFF.

The sample holds one count of this clone. The chain carries TRBV6-5 and TRBJ1-2; tentatively, D is TRBD1 (6 bases). This CDR3 comprises 13 residues. V lost 2 bases and J lost 8, with 12 bases in between. From germline, CDR1 is MNHEY and CDR2 SVGAGI. This chain's CDR3 is CASSYEGGQGYTF. Here the CDR3 DNA reads TGTGCCAGCAGTTACGAGGGGGGTCAGGGCTACACCTTC.

V and J are TRBV9 and TRBJ2-4, with TRBD2 matching 9 bases. The junction had 4 bases not matched to a gene; V was cut back by 3 bases and J by 6 bases. The CDR3 contains 14 residues. The germline V gene encodes CDR1 SGDLS and CDR2 YYNGEE. The DNA of the CDR3 is TGTGCCAGCAGCGACAAGACTAGCGGAAACATTCAGTACTTC. It codes for CASSDKTSGNIQYF.

The genes are TRBV6-5 and TRBJ2-3; 7 bases agree with TRBD2. J was trimmed by 0 bases and V by 4 bases; bases with no gene match: 4. The V gene's germline CDR1 is MNHEY and CDR2 SVGAGI. CDR3 length: 15 amino acids. CDR3 loop: CASSSRGVSTDTQYF. The CDR3 nucleotides are TGTGCCAGCAGTTCCCGGGGGGTCAGCACAGATACGCAGTATTTT.